This T cell receptor beta chain was retrieved from a study of blood T cell repertoires in COVID-19. TCRdb keeps only in-frame clones here, not all; method: immunoSEQ multiplex PCR. The sample has approximately 160,000 clones; around 80% are singletons. The V end was cut by 7 bases, the J end by 0 bases, with 16 bases between. The CDR3 covers 14 residues. Per germline, CDR1 SQVTM and CDR2 ANQGSEA. Specimen: peripheral blood. The clonotype originates from a man aged 55 to 69 with active or convalescent COVID-19. The chain carries TRBV29-1 and TRBJ2-7, with D perhaps TRBD2 (7 bases). The CDR3 here is CSAAGGGSSYEQYF. In DNA, the CDR3 is TGCAGCGCCGCCGGGGGCGGGAGCTCCTACGAGCAGTACTTC.